These T cell receptor beta chains were read from a single sample in a study of T cell responses to AZD1222 COVID-19 vaccine. Profiled with immunoSEQ multiplex PCR; TCRdb holds only in-frame clones, not every one. Among some 84,000 clones listed, around 90% were seen once. Sequenced here: peripheral blood, sampled 28 days after the second AZD1222 dose. The receptors were gathered from an adult who received the AZD1222 COVID-19 vaccine. CDR3s include the opening cysteine and the closing phenylalanine or tryptophan. The order of the fields is clone size, V gene, D gene, J gene, CDR3 DNA, CDR3 protein. The D gene is left open where the match is weak. Clone size is shown for a subset of rows, as once, few, many or a class of expanded clone.

>once|TRBV7-2|NA|TRBJ1-1
TGTGCCAGCAGATTACAGCGAACGAACACTGAAGCTTTCTTT
CASRLQRTNTEAFF
>once|TRBV29-1|TRBD2|TRBJ2-7
TGCAGCGCCCACCTTAGCGGGAGGCCTTACGAGCAGTACTTC
CSAHLSGRPYEQYF
>NA|TRBV12-3/TRBV12-4|NA|TRBJ1-4
TGTGCCAGCAGTCCTCTGACAGGCCTGCTGTTTTTT
CASSPLTGLLFF
>NA|TRBV6-2/TRBV6-3|TRBD1|TRBJ2-7
TGTGCCAGCAGTTACGGGACAGGGGCCTACGAGCAGTACTTC
CASSYGTGAYEQYF
>NA|TRBV13|NA|TRBJ2-1
TGTGCCAGCAGCTCTCAGGGCGGTGAGCAGTTCTTC
CASSSQGGEQFF
>NA|TRBV27|TRBD1|TRBJ2-7
TGTGCCAGCAGTCCACGGACAGGGGCCTACGAGCAGTACTTC
CASSPRTGAYEQYF
>NA|TRBV2|TRBD1|TRBJ1-2
TGTGCCAGCAGCCTCCCACCGGGACAGGGACGAGGAAACTATGGCTACACCTTC
CASSLPPGQGRGNYGYTF
>NA|TRBV14|NA|TRBJ2-7
TGTGCCAGCAGCCAAGAACGGCAGGGCCGAGGGCCCTACGAGCAGTACTTC
CASSQERQGRGPYEQYF
>NA|TRBV13|TRBD1|TRBJ2-7
TGTGCCAGCAGCCCCGGACAGGGGGCGGCCTACGAGCAGTACTTC
CASSPGQGAAYEQYF
>NA|TRBV29-1|TRBD1|TRBJ2-1
TGCAGCGTAGCCGGGACAGGGGGTACTGAGCAGTTCTTC
CSVAGTGGTEQFF